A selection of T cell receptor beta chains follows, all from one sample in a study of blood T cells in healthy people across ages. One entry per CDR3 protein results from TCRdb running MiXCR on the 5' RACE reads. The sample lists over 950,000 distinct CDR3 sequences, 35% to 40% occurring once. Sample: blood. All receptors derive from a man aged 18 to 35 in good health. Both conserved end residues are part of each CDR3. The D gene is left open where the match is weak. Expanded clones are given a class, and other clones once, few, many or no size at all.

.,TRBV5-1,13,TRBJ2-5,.,CASSSGYSNEQYF,TGCGCCAGCAGCTCCGGATATTCCAATGAGCAGTACTTC
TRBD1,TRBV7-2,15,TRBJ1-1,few,CASSLSSGGFTEAFF,TGTGCCAGCAGCTTATCTTCAGGGGGGTTTACTGAAGCTTTCTTT
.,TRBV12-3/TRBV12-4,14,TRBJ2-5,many,CASSLSPSEETQYF,TGTGCCAGCAGTTTAAGTCCTTCGGAAGAGACCCAGTACTTC
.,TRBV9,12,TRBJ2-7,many,CASSTDTYEQYF,TGTGCCAGCAGTACAGATACCTACGAGCAGTACTTC
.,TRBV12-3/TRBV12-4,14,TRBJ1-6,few,CASSLIRSNSPLHF,TGTGCCAGCAGTTTGATTCGGAGTAATTCACCCCTCCACTTT
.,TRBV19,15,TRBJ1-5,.,CASSIAGPSNQPQHF,TGTGCCAGTAGTATAGCGGGGCCTAGCAATCAGCCCCAGCATTTT
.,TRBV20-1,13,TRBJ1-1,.,CSARTTGNTEAFF,TGCAGTGCGAGGACGACAGGGAACACTGAAGCTTTCTTT
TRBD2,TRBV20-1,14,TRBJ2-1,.,CSARPGGRQNEQFF,TGCAGTGCTAGACCGGGGGGACGCCAGAATGAGCAGTTCTTC
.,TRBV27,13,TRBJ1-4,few,CASSAWLGEKLFF,TGTGCCAGCAGTGCCTGGTTGGGTGAAAAACTGTTTTTT
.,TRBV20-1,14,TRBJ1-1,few,CSARGGSGYTEAFF,TGCAGTGCTAGAGGAGGCAGCGGGTACACTGAAGCTTTCTTT
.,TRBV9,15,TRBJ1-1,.,CASSAGQGVDTEAFF,TGTGCCAGCAGCGCAGGTCAGGGTGTGGACACTGAAGCTTTCTTT
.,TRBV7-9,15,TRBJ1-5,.,CASSSSGTGLLAQHF,TGTGCCAGCAGCTCCTCCGGGACGGGGCTTTTGGCCCAGCATTTT
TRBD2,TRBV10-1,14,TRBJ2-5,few,CASSHPTSGRTQYF,TGCGCCAGCAGCCACCCAACTAGCGGGAGGACCCAGTACTTC
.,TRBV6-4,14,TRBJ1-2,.,CASPPAPWEGGYTF,TGTGCCAGCCCCCCGGCCCCCTGGGAAGGCGGCTACACCTTC
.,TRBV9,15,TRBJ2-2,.,CASSVASDNTGELFF,TGTGCCAGCAGCGTAGCGTCGGACAACACCGGGGAGCTGTTTTTT
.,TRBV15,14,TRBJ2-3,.,CATSHPGPADTQYF,TGTGCCACCAGCCATCCGGGGCCTGCAGATACGCAGTATTTT
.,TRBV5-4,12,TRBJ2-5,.,CASSMPPNEQYF,TGTGCCAGCAGCATGCCGCCAAATGAGCAGTACTTC
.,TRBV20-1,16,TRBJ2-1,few,CSASSSSVDVYNEQFF,TGCAGTGCTTCGTCTTCTTCCGTCGATGTGTACAATGAGCAGTTCTTC
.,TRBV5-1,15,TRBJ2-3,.,CASSLVKEPADMQYF,TGCGCCAGCAGCTTGGTCAAGGAACCGGCAGATATGCAGTATTTT
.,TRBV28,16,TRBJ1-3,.,CASSLGGGFAGNTIYF,TGTGCCAGCAGTTTGGGGGGAGGATTTGCTGGAAACACCATATATTTT
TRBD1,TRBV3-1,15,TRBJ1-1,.,CASNHQGAKSTEAFF,TGTGCCAGCAACCATCAGGGGGCCAAGAGCACTGAAGCTTTCTTT
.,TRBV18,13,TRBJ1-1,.,CASSPVPYLGAFF,TGTGCCAGCTCACCTGTTCCGTACCTGGGGGCTTTCTTT
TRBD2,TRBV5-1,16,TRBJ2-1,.,CARSFLAGGRYNGQFF,TGCGCCCGCAGCTTCTTAGCGGGGGGACGATACAATGGGCAGTTCTTC
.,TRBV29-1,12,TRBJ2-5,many,CSVTSKKETQYF,TGCAGCGTTACCTCCAAAAAAGAGACCCAGTACTTC
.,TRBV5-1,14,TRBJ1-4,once,CASRAGRTNKKLFF,TGCGCCAGCAGGGCTGGGAGAACTAATAAAAAACTGTTTTTT